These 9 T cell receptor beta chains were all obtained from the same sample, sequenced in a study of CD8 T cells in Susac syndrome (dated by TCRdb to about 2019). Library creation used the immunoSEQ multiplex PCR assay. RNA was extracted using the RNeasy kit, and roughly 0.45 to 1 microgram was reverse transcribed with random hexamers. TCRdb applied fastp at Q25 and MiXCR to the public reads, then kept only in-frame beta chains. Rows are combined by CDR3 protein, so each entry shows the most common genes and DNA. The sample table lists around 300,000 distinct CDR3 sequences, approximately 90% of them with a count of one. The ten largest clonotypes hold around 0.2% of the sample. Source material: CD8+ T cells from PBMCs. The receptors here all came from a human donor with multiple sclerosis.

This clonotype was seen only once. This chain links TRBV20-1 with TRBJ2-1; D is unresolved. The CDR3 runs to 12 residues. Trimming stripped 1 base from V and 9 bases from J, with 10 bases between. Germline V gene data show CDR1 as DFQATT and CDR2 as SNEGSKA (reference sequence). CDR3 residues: CSARGDWGEQFF. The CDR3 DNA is TGCAGTGCTAGAGGAGATTGGGGTGAGCAGTTCTTC.

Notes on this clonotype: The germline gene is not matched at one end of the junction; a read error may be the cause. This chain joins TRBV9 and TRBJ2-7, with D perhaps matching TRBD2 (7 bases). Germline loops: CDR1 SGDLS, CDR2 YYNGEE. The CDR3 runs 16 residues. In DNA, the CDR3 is TGTGCCAGCAGTGTAGGGGGGGAGACGTTTTACTACGAGCAGTACTTC. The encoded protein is CASSVGGETFYYEQYF.

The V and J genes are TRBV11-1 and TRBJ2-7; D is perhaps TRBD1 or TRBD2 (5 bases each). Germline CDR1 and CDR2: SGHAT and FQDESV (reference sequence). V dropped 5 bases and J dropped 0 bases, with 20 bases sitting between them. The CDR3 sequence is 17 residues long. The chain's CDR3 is CASSRRGPGPVSYEQYF. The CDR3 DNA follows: TGTGCCAGCAGCCGACGAGGTCCGGGACCCGTCTCCTACGAGCAGTACTTC.

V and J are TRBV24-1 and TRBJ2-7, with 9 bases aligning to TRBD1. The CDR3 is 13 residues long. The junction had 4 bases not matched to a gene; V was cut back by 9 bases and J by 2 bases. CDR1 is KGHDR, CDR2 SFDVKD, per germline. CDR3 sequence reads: CATADRGAYEQYF. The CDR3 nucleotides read TGTGCCACCGCGGACAGGGGCGCCTACGAGCAGTACTTC.

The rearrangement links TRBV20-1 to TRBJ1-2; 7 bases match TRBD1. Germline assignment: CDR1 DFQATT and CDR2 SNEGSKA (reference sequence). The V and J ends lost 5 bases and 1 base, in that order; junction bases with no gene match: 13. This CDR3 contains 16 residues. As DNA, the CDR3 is TGCAGTGCTCCGGGCGGACAGGCCCGGGGTAACTATGGCTACACCTTC. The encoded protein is CSAPGGQARGNYGYTF.

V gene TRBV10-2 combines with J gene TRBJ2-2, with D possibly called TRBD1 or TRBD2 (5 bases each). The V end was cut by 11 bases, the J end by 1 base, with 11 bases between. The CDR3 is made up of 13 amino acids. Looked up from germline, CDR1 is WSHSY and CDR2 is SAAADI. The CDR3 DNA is TGCGCCGCCGGTGGGGGGAACACCGGGGAGCTGTTTTTT. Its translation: CAAGGGNTGELFF.

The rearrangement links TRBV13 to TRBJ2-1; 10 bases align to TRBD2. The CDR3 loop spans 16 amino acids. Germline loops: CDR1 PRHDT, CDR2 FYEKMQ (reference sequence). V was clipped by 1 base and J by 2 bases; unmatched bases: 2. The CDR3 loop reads CASSLALAGPYNEQFF. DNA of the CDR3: TGTGCCAGCAGCTTAGCACTAGCGGGACCCTACAATGAGCAGTTCTTC.

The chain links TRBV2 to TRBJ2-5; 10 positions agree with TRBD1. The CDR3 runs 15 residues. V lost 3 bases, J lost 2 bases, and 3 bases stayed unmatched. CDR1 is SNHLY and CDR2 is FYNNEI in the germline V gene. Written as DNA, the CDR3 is TGTGCCAGCAGTGACCGGGGACAGGGGCAAGAGACCCAGTACTTC. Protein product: CASSDRGQGQETQYF. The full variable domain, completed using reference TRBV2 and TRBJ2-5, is EPEVTQTPSHQVTQMGQEVILRCVPISNHLYFYWYRQILGQKVEFLVSFYNNEISEKSEIFDDQFSVERPDGSNFTLKIRSTKLEDSAMYFCASSDRGQGQETQYFGPGTRLLVL.

The CDR3 sequence: CASSYPGRGKDEQYF. Here the CDR3 DNA reads TGTGCCAGCAGTTACCCCGGCAGGGGGAAGGACGAGCAGTACTTC. The V and J genes are TRBV6-2 or TRBV6-3 and TRBJ2-7; 7 bases fit TRBD1. With 2 bases clipped from V and 5 bases from J, the junction kept 9 bases outside the gene matches. In germline, CDR1 is MNHEY, CDR2 SVGEGT. The CDR3 consists of 15 residues.